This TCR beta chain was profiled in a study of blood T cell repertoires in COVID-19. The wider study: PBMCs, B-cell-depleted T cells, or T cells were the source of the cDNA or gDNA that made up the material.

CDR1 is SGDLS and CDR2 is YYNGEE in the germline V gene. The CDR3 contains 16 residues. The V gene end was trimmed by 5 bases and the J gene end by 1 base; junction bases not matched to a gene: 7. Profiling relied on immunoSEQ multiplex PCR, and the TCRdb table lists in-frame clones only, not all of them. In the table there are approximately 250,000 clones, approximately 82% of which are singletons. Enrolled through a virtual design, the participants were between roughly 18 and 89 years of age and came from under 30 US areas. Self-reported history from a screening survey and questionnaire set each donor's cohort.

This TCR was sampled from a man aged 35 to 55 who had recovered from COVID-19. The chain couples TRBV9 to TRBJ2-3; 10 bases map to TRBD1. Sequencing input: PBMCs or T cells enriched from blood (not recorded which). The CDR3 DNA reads TGTGCCAGCAGTACTACCGGGACAGGGGGCACAGATACGCAGTATTTT. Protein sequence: CASSTTGTGGTDTQYF.